What follows are 15 T cell receptor beta chains derived from one specimen sequenced in a study of cytomegalovirus exposure and HLA in healthy donors. 13 Jbeta primers and 60 Vbeta primers were used for the PCR. Assay: immunoSEQ multiplex PCR; the TCRdb copy retains only in-frame clones and omits some. There are approximately 110,000 clones in the sample; just under 75% occur only once, and less than 5% lies in the top ten. Sequencing used PBMCs. Receptor source: a man in his sixties in good health and CMV-seropositive.

The rearrangement uses TRBV7-9 and TRBJ1-5; no firm D call. The germline V and J ends were trimmed by 3 bases and 0 bases, with 18 bases remaining between them. Looked up from germline, CDR1 is SEHNR and CDR2 is FQNEAQ (reference sequence). The CDR3 runs 18 residues. CDR3 loop: CASSFSSRGRDSNQPQHF. Written as DNA, the CDR3 is TGTGCCAGCAGCTTTTCCTCTCGTGGACGGGATAGCAATCAGCCCCAGCATTTT.

The rearrangement uses TRBV2 and TRBJ2-1; no reliable D call. This CDR3 has 15 amino acids. Germline loops: CDR1 SNHLY, CDR2 FYNNEI. V gave up 0 bases and J gave up 3 bases, with 9 bases separating them. DNA of the CDR3: TGTGCCAGCAGTGAAGCGCCAAGCGTCTACAATGAGCAGTTCTTC. It translates to CASSEAPSVYNEQFF.

V and J are TRBV19 and TRBJ1-1, with D maybe TRBD1 (5 bases). Trimming pared 2 bases from V and 4 bases from J, leaving 11 bases between. Per germline, CDR1 LNHDA and CDR2 SQIVND (reference sequence). There are 14 residues in the CDR3. The CDR3 DNA reads as TGTGCCAGTAGTATACTAGGGGCCCTCACTGAAGCTTTCTTT. Translated, it gives CASSILGALTEAFF.

V is TRBV19 and J is TRBJ2-1, with D possibly TRBD1 on 6 matching bases. The V gene lost 5 bases and the J gene lost 7 bases, with 18 bases spanning the gap. Per germline, CDR1 LNHDA and CDR2 SQIVND (reference sequence). CDR3 size: 15 residues. CDR3: CASSLFNRDRNEQFF. CDR3 bases: TGTGCCAGTAGTCTCTTCAACAGGGACCGAAATGAGCAGTTCTTC.

The chain links TRBV6-4 to TRBJ2-5; 9 bases match TRBD2. The CDR3 covers 16 residues. The V segment lost 6 bases and the J segment 1 base; nucleotides outside the gene matches: 9. The germline V gene encodes CDR1 MRHNA and CDR2 SNTAGT. The CDR3 DNA reads TGTGCCAGCAGCCCCTCGGGCGGGGGGGCCCAAGAGACCCAGTACTTC. This gives the protein CASSPSGGGAQETQYF.

The chain links TRBV6-6 to TRBJ1-6; D is unresolved. The CDR3 extends over 13 amino acids. Trimming stripped 4 bases from V and 8 bases from J, with 9 bases between. Germline V gene sequence: CDR1 MNHNY, CDR2 SVGAGI (reference sequence). CDR3 sequence (DNA): TGTGCCAGCAGTTTAAACATGGATTCACCCCTCCACTTT. Its translation is CASSLNMDSPLHF.

V and J are TRBV7-2 and TRBJ2-3; 8 bases line up with TRBD1. The V gene end was trimmed by 5 bases and the J gene end by 5 bases; junction bases not matched to a gene: 6. Germline lookup yields CDR1 SGHTA and CDR2 FQGNSA. The CDR3 length is 14 residues. The CDR3 sequence is CASSQTGVIDTQYF. In nucleotides, the CDR3 is TGTGCCAGCAGCCAGACAGGGGTGATAGATACGCAGTATTTT.

J is TRBJ1-4 and V is TRBV15, with TRBD1 matching 9 bases. The V and J ends lost 0 bases and 5 bases, in that order; junction bases with no gene match: 4. Germline CDR1 is LNHNV and CDR2 is YYDKDF (reference sequence). The CDR3 has 16 amino acids. The CDR3 nucleotides read TGTGCCACCAGCAGAGATCTTGGGACAGGGAATGAAAAACTGTTTTTT. Residues: CATSRDLGTGNEKLFF.

The chain has TRBV16 and TRBJ2-2; perhaps TRBD1 as D (5 bases). The germline CDR1 and CDR2 sequences are KGHSY and FQNENV. The CDR3 sequence is 16 residues long. V was trimmed by 2 bases and J by 4 bases, leaving 14 bases between them. CDR3 DNA: TGTGCCAGCAGCCAAGGATTAGGGGCCGTCACCGGGGAGCTGTTTTTT. Protein: CASSQGLGAVTGELFF.

CDR3 DNA: TGTGCCAGCACCTCCTGGACAGCCTCAGGCGAGACCCAGTACTTC. The encoded protein is CASTSWTASGETQYF. This chain links TRBV28 with TRBJ2-5; D might be TRBD1 (6 bases). The length of the CDR3 is 15 residues. Per germline, CDR1 MDHEN and CDR2 SYDVKM. Trimming removed 7 bases from V and 5 bases from J, with 20 bases in between. Looking up the rest from reference TRBV28 and TRBJ2-5 gives the full variable domain: DVKVTQSSRYLVKRTGEKVFLECVQDMDHENMFWYRQDPGLGLRLIYFSYDVKMKEKGDIPEGYSVSREKKERFSLILESASTNQTSMYLCASTSWTASGETQYFGPGTRLLVL.

In this sample, this clone turned up once. The rearrangement joins TRBV7-3 to TRBJ1-1, with D maybe TRBD1 (5 bases). Germline-derived CDR1 and CDR2 are SGHTA and FQGTGA. This CDR3 contains 13 residues. Trimming took off 3 bases at V and 1 base at J, with 6 bases between the two ends. The CDR3 protein is CASSFQGNTEAFF. CDR3 nucleotides: TGTGCCAGCAGCTTCCAGGGGAACACTGAAGCTTTCTTT.

This clone was counted a single time. In DNA form, the CDR3 reads TGTGCCAGCAGCCAAGCTCTTCTAGCGGGGGGGCCCTTGGAGACCCAGTACTTC. It is translated as CASSQALLAGGPLETQYF. This chain connects TRBV4-2 to TRBJ2-5, with TRBD2 matching 12 bases. With V trimmed by 1 base and J by 5 bases, 11 bases remained unmatched. CDR1 is LGHNA and CDR2 is YNFKEQ in the germline V gene. The CDR3 is made up of 18 amino acids.

This clone has only a few counts. This chain joins TRBV21-1 and TRBJ1-5; the tabulated D call, TRBD1, remains unverified against the DNA. TRBV21-1 is marked as a pseudogene. The CDR3 runs 15 residues. The CDR3 nucleotides read TGTGCCAGCAGCACTCAACAGGGGACCAATCAGCCCCAGCATTTT. Amino acids: CASSTQQGTNQPQHF.

The rearrangement joins TRBV11-3 to TRBJ1-1; the D is unclear. The germline V gene has CDR1 SGHNT and CDR2 YENEEA. There are 13 residues in the CDR3. The V and J ends lost 3 bases and 2 bases respectively, with 7 bases between them. The CDR3 loop reads CASSFSSNTEAFF. CDR3 in DNA: TGTGCCAGCAGCTTCTCGAGCAACACTGAAGCTTTCTTT. Full variable domain (outside the CDR3, taken from reference TRBV11-3 and TRBJ1-1): EAGVVQSPRYKIIEKKQPVAFWCNPISGHNTLYWYLQNLGQGPELLIRYENEEAVDDSQLPKDRFSAERLKGVDSTLKIQPAELGDSAVYLCASSFSSNTEAFFGQGTRLTVV.

In the case of this clone: The sample holds other DNA sequences that translate to the same CDR3. The chain couples TRBV9 to TRBJ1-1, with 8 bases identical to TRBD1. The CDR3 spans 14 residues. Unmatched junction bases numbered 6, after V lost 3 bases and J lost 5 bases. Per germline, CDR1 SGDLS and CDR2 YYNGEE. The chain's CDR3 is CASSAGQGGTEAFF. The CDR3 region has the DNA TGTGCCAGCAGCGCAGGACAGGGCGGGACTGAAGCTTTCTTT. The full variable domain, rest sourced from reference TRBV9 and TRBJ1-1, is DSGVTQTPKHLITATGQRVTLRCSPRSGDLSVYWYQQSLDQGLQFLIQYYNGEERAKGNILERFSAQQFPDLHSELNLSSLELGDSALYFCASSAGQGGTEAFFGQGTRLTVV.